This entry features one TCR beta chain sequence. Its antigen is as yet unknown. Sequenced by immunoSEQ multiplex PCR; TCRdb stores in-frame clones only, minus some. The sample includes around 19,000 clones, about 65% seen only once; the top ten take over 15%. Positive magnetic bead selection was used to isolate CD4+ and CD8+ cells; purity was checked by flow cytometry. The J segment lost 8 bases and the V segment lost 1 base, leaving 11 bases of the junction unmatched. Germline loops: CDR1 LGHNA, CDR2 YSLEER. CDR3 length: 18 residues. The source of the sample is a study of somatic mutations in cytotoxic T cells in rheumatoid arthritis. Study-wide results and caveats: The study found CD8+ clonality increased with age in rheumatoid arthritis patients, not healthy controls.

This receptor was obtained from an adult with rheumatoid arthritis. The J gene is TRBJ2-1, the V gene TRBV4-3, with TRBD2 identical over 13 bases. Sample: CD8+ T cells sorted from blood. CDR3: CASSQVVELAGGRDEQFF. In nucleotides, the CDR3 is TGCGCCAGCAGCCAAGTAGTCGAACTAGCGGGGGGGAGAGATGAGCAGTTCTTC.